This TCR beta chain was captured in a study of blood T cells in healthy people across ages. Isolated PBMCs totaled at least 6 million in each sample. Using a J-beta primer mix together with a sample-barcoded 5' primer, a second PCR was run for about 7 to 12 cycles. TCRdb independently ran MiXCR on the 5' RACE reads; one entry per CDR3 protein. This sample has under 1,100,000 distinct CDR3 sequences, with approximately 26% found just once. V gave up 1 base and J gave up 1 base, with 14 bases separating them. The CDR3 runs to 15 residues. The germline V gene has CDR1 DFQATT and CDR2 SNEGSKA (reference sequence). This same sample was also taken into another study, of T cells of mothers and their children. Turning to that study: Related pairs of mothers and children showed slightly higher, non-significant overlap versus unrelated pairs.

The rearrangement joins TRBV20-1 to TRBJ2-7; D possibly uses TRBD1 or TRBD2 (5 bases each). Input material: blood. The TCR comes from a girl between 2 and 10 years old in good health. This chain's CDR3 is CSARGTGGRSYEQYF. Here the CDR3 DNA reads TGCAGTGCTAGAGGTACAGGAGGCAGGTCCTACGAGCAGTACTTC.